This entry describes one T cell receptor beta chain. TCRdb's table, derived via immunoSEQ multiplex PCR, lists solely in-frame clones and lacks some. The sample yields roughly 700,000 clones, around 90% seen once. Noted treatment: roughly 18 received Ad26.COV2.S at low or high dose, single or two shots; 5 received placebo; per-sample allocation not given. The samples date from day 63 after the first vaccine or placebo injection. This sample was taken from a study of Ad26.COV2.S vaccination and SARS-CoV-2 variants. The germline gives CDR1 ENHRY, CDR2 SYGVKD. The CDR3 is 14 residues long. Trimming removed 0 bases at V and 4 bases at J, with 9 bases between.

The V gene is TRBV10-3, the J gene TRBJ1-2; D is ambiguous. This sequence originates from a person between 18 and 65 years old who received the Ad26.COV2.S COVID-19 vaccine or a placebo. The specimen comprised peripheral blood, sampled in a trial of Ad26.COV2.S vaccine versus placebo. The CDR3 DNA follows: TGTGCCATCAGTGAGTCGCTAACATCCTATGGCTACACCTTC. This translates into CAISESLTSYGYTF.